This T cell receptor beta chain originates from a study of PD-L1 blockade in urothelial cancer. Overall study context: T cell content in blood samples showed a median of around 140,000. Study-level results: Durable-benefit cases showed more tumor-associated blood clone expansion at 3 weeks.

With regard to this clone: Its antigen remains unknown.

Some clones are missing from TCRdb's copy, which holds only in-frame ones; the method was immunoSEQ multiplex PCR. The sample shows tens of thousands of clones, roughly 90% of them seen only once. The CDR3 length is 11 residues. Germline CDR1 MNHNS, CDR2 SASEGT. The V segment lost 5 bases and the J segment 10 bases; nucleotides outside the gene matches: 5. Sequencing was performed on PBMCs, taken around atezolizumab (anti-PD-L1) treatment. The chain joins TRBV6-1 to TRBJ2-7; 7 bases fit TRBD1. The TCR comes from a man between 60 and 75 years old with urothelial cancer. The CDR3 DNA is TGTGCCAGCAGTTCCGGGACAGCCCAGTACTTC. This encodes CASSSGTAQYF.